These 4 T cell receptor beta chains originate from one sample sequenced in a study of tumor and adjacent non-tumor tissue in lung cancer (dated by TCRdb to 2017 to 2018). RNA was extracted from bulk unsorted tissue and checked for quality with a NanoDrop ND-1000 and an Agilent 2100. The method behind the library was multiplex PCR. The sample was run on an Illumina HiSeq 2500. TCRbeta libraries were built by three rounds of nested PCR using primers (Table S4), following protocols modified from ARM-PCR. Using fastp trimming at Q25 and MiXCR clonotype assembly, TCRdb reanalyzed the public sequencing data and kept in-frame beta chains. Rows with one shared CDR3 protein collapse into an entry with the most common genes and DNA. Here the sample has over 100,000 distinct CDR3 sequences; roughly 75% occur a single time. About 39% of the sample goes to the ten largest clones. The sample comprised lung tumor tissue. Receptor source: a woman in her sixties or seventies with non-small cell lung cancer.

Concerning this clonotype: A much larger clonotype is one base distant, so this may be a read error. This chain joins TRBV6-5 and TRBJ1-2; TRBD1 agrees at 7 bases. This CDR3 comprises 14 residues. The germline CDR1 and CDR2 sequences are MNHEY and SVGAGI. As DNA, the CDR3 is TGTACCAGCAGGAAAGACAGGGCCCCTAAGGGCTACACCTTC. This encodes CTSRKDRAPKGYTF.

Within the sample, this clonotype is medium-sized. The V gene is TRBV11-3, the J gene TRBJ1-4; D gene uncertain. This CDR3 spans 15 amino acids. Looked up from germline, CDR1 is SGHNT and CDR2 is YENEEA. V dropped 1 base and J dropped 3 bases, with 9 bases sitting between them. CDR3 DNA: TGTGCCAGCAGCTTAGGAGGCCCGGCTAATGAAAAACTGTTTTTT. Its translation is CASSLGGPANEKLFF.

On this clonotype itself: Just one base apart from a much larger clone, this may be a read error. The V and J genes are TRBV29-1 and TRBJ1-5, with 11 bases aligning to TRBD1. The CDR3 totals 14 residues. The ends lost 4 bases at V and 6 bases at J; junction bases unmatched: 5. CDR1 and CDR2 (germline): SQVTM, ANQGSEA. In DNA form, the CDR3 reads TGCAGCGTTGGGGGACAGGGGGGGGCTCAGCCCCAGCATTTT. It encodes CSVGGQGGAQPQHF.

This chain joins TRBV4-1 and TRBJ2-5, with 9 bases lining up with TRBD2. V dropped 0 bases and J dropped 6; count of bases not matched to a gene: 11. From germline, CDR1 is MGHRA and CDR2 YSYEKL. The length of the CDR3 is 17 residues. CDR3 sequence (DNA): TGCGCCAGCAGCCAAGATGGGGCGGGGGGGCTGCCCAAGACCCAGTACTTC. Protein: CASSQDGAGGLPKTQYF.